These T cell receptor beta chains were read from a single sample in a study of blood T cell repertoires in COVID-19. This table comes from immunoSEQ multiplex PCR, and its TCRdb copy is limited to in-frame clones, with some not included. The sample lists roughly 250,000 clones; approximately 91% were seen once. Input material: PBMCs or T cells enriched from blood (not recorded which). The source of these receptors is a woman aged 40 to 55 with acute COVID-19. CDR3s include the opening cysteine and the closing phenylalanine or tryptophan. The D gene is left open where the match is weak. Not all rows give a size; the values are once, few, many and, for expanded clones, a class.

abundance	j_gene	d_gene	v_gene	CDR3aa	CDR3nt
-	TRBJ2-2	TRBD1	TRBV2	CASSEQGNPGELFF	TGTGCCAGCAGCGAACAGGGGAACCCCGGGGAGCTGTTTTTT
-	TRBJ1-6	-	TRBV2	CASSITNYNSPLHF	TGTGCCAGCAGCATAACAAATTATAATTCACCCCTCCACTTT
once	TRBJ2-5	-	TRBV5-6	CASSTRSRAYQETQYF	TGTGCCAGCAGCACAAGAAGCAGGGCGTACCAAGAGACCCAGTACTTC
-	TRBJ2-5	TRBD1	TRBV27	CASRSRPGQAKETQYF	TGTGCCAGCAGATCGCGACCGGGACAGGCTAAAGAGACCCAGTACTTC
-	TRBJ2-3	-	TRBV3-1/TRBV3-2	CASSQVLASDTQYF	TGTGCCAGCAGCCAAGTTCTAGCGTCCGATACGCAGTATTTT
-	TRBJ1-1	-	TRBV25-1	CASQDWTNTEAFF	TGTGCCAGCCAGGACTGGACGAACACTGAAGCTTTCTTT
-	TRBJ2-3	TRBD2	TRBV27	CASSGGEKTDTQYF	TGTGCCAGCAGTGGGGGGGAAAAAACAGATACGCAGTATTTT
-	TRBJ1-2	TRBD1	TRBV6-1	CASSEGTGRPYGYTF	TGTGCCAGCAGCGAAGGGACAGGGCGTCCCTATGGCTACACCTTC
-	TRBJ1-3	-	TRBV9	CASSVAGVSGNTIYF	TGTGCCAGCAGCGTAGCCGGGGTCTCTGGAAACACCATATATTTT
-	TRBJ2-7	TRBD1	TRBV5-1	CASSLVGGNEQYF	TGCGCCAGCAGCTTGGTAGGGGGCAACGAGCAGTACTTC
-	TRBJ2-5	TRBD1	TRBV9	CASNLQGKGETQYF	TGTGCCAGCAACCTACAGGGGAAGGGGGAGACCCAGTACTTC
-	TRBJ1-5	-	TRBV20-1	CSASSSGGQPQHF	TGCAGTGCTAGTTCGTCAGGTGGTCAGCCCCAGCATTTT
-	TRBJ2-3	-	TRBV11-3	CASSLARQSTDTQYF	TGTGCCAGCAGCTTAGCGAGGCAGTCCACAGATACGCAGTATTTT
-	TRBJ1-4	-	TRBV7-9	CASSLGQAPGHEKLFF	TGTGCCAGCAGCTTAGGGCAGGCCCCAGGCCATGAAAAACTGTTTTTT
-	TRBJ1-1	-	TRBV14	CASSQGWGSSFF	TGTGCCAGCAGCCAGGGGTGGGGCTCATCTTTCTTT
-	TRBJ2-7	TRBD2	TRBV20-1	CSASFQRGVGEQYF	TGCAGTGCTAGTTTCCAGCGGGGGGTGGGAGAGCAGTACTTC
-	TRBJ1-2	TRBD1	TRBV28	CAIPDRYYGYTF	TGTGCCATACCGGACAGGTACTATGGCTACACCTTC
once	TRBJ1-6	-	TRBV9	CASSDRASSYNSPLHF	TGTGCCAGCAGCGATCGCGCGAGCTCCTATAATTCACCCCTCCACTTT
-	TRBJ1-6	-	TRBV2	CASRNRDNSPLHF	TGTGCCAGCAGAAACAGAGATAATTCACCCCTCCACTTT
-	TRBJ1-1	-	TRBV6-5	CASSYWTEMNTEAFF	TGTGCCAGCAGTTACTGGACAGAGATGAACACTGAAGCTTTCTTT
-	TRBJ2-2	-	TRBV1	CTSSHQGVSRGADTGELFF	TGCACCAGCAGCCACCAAGGAGTAAGTCGGGGGGCGGACACCGGGGAGCTGTTTTTT
-	TRBJ2-5	TRBD2	TRBV7-2	CASSLSSGRNQETQYF	TGTGCCAGCAGCTTATCTAGCGGGAGGAACCAAGAGACCCAGTACTTC
-	TRBJ2-1	TRBD2	TRBV11-3	CASSLGGSQNEQFF	TGTGCCAGCAGCTTAGGCGGGAGCCAGAATGAGCAGTTCTTC
-	TRBJ2-1	-	TRBV20-1	CSARRHEQFF	TGCAGTGCTCGCAGGCATGAGCAGTTCTTC
-	TRBJ1-1	-	TRBV24-1	CATSDGGREAFF	TGTGCCACCAGTGATGGGGGGAGGGAGGCTTTCTTT
-	TRBJ2-1	-	TRBV5-1	CASSSTSRPYNEQFF	TGCGCCAGCAGCTCTACTAGCCGGCCATACAATGAGCAGTTCTTC
-	TRBJ1-1	-	TRBV24-1	CATSRGTEAFF	TGTGCCACGTCCAGGGGCACTGAAGCTTTCTTT
-	TRBJ2-2	-	TRBV18	CASSQLMAGSGELFF	TGTGCCAGCTCACAACTCATGGCGGGGTCCGGGGAGCTGTTTTTT
once	TRBJ1-1	-	TRBV27	CASSLFTGTEAFF	TGTGCCAGCAGTTTATTTACGGGCACTGAAGCTTTCTTT
-	TRBJ1-1	-	TRBV7-2	CASSPGSAGNAFF	TGTGCCAGCAGCCCAGGGTCGGCAGGGAATGCTTTCTTT
-	TRBJ1-1	TRBD1	TRBV27	CASKGQGETEAFF	TGTGCCAGCAAGGGACAGGGGGAGACTGAAGCTTTCTTT
-	TRBJ1-3	-	TRBV7-8	CASSSGQTKAGNTIYF	TGTGCCAGCAGCTCCGGACAGACTAAGGCTGGAAACACCATATATTTT
-	TRBJ1-6	TRBD1	TRBV5-1	CASSLAGQTNSPLHF	TGCGCCAGCAGCTTGGCGGGACAGACAAATTCACCCCTCCACTTT
-	TRBJ2-6	TRBD1	TRBV5-1	CASSARGTASSGANVLTF	TGCGCCAGCAGCGCGCGAGGGACAGCTTCAAGTGGGGCCAACGTCCTGACTTTC
-	TRBJ2-7	-	TRBV5-1	CASSLTVNYEQYF	TGCGCCAGCAGCTTGACAGTCAACTACGAGCAGTACTTC
-	TRBJ2-2	TRBD1	TRBV7-9	CASSPTGVWTRTGELFF	TGTGCCAGCAGCCCAACAGGGGTCTGGACGAGAACCGGGGAGCTGTTTTTT
-	TRBJ2-7	TRBD1	TRBV7-2	CASSFRDSYEQYF	TGTGCCAGCAGCTTCCGGGACAGCTACGAGCAGTACTTC
-	TRBJ1-2	TRBD1	TRBV6-5	CASSNGQGYGYTF	TGTGCCAGCAGTAACGGACAGGGCTATGGCTACACCTTC
-	TRBJ2-6	-	TRBV2	CASSASGVPSGANVLTF	TGTGCCAGCAGTGCGTCAGGGGTTCCCTCTGGGGCCAACGTCCTGACTTTC
-	TRBJ1-2	TRBD1	TRBV19	CASNYGTATTYGYTF	TGTGCCAGTAATTATGGGACAGCTACAACCTATGGCTACACCTTC
-	TRBJ2-2	TRBD1	TRBV24-1	CATRDRGFTGELFF	TGTGCCACCAGGGACAGGGGTTTCACCGGGGAGCTGTTTTTT
once	TRBJ1-6	TRBD1	TRBV27	CASSETGGVNSPLHF	TGTGCCAGCAGTGAGACAGGGGGCGTGAATTCACCCCTCCACTTT
-	TRBJ2-1	-	TRBV24-1	CATSDGGTGDNEQFF	TGTGCCACCAGTGATGGAGGGACGGGTGACAATGAGCAGTTCTTC
once	TRBJ1-1	-	TRBV6-2/TRBV6-3	CASSVTGNTEAFF	TGTGCCAGCAGCGTGACAGGGAACACTGAAGCTTTCTTT
-	TRBJ2-3	-	TRBV18	CASSPSDTQYF	TGTGCCAGCTCACCATCGGATACGCAGTATTTT
-	TRBJ1-6	TRBD1	TRBV27	CASSLKRSGTGVSPLHF	TGTGCCAGCAGTTTGAAGCGGTCCGGGACAGGGGTTTCACCCCTCCACTTT
once	TRBJ1-3	-	TRBV9	CASSSPSGTGNTIYF	TGTGCCAGCAGCTCCCCCTCAGGGACTGGAAACACCATATATTTT
-	TRBJ2-1	TRBD2	TRBV4-1	CASSQAWTSGRGGEQFF	TGCGCCAGCAGCCAAGCTTGGACTAGCGGGAGAGGCGGTGAGCAGTTCTTC
-	TRBJ1-2	-	TRBV4-1	CASSQDSGYGYTF	TGCGCCAGCAGCCAAGACAGCGGCTATGGCTACACCTTC
-	TRBJ2-2	TRBD1	TRBV9	CATTRGRDTGELFF	TGTGCCACCACCAGGGGGCGCGACACCGGGGAGCTGTTTTTT
-	TRBJ1-3	TRBD1	TRBV3-1/TRBV3-2	CASSHGQGGSGNTIYF	TGTGCCAGCAGCCATGGGCAGGGGGGCTCTGGAAACACCATATATTTT
-	TRBJ2-5	-	TRBV1	CTSSQDSAGLAGQETQYF	TGCACCAGCAGCCAAGATTCTGCGGGACTAGCGGGACAAGAGACCCAGTACTTC
-	TRBJ2-5	-	TRBV5-1	CASSSSQETQYF	TGCGCCAGCAGCTCCTCCCAGGAGACCCAGTACTTC
-	TRBJ2-1	-	TRBV18	CASSPHSTDEQFF	TGTGCCAGCTCACCACATAGTACCGATGAGCAGTTCTTC
-	TRBJ1-1	-	TRBV7-3	CASGRGGSTEAFF	TGTGCCAGCGGGCGAGGGGGATCCACTGAAGCTTTCTTT
-	TRBJ2-5	TRBD2	TRBV4-2	CASSQDSLLAGGPETQYF	TGTGCCAGCAGCCAAGATTCCCTACTAGCGGGAGGGCCAGAGACCCAGTACTTC
-	TRBJ2-2	TRBD1	TRBV14	CASSQGDRVGELFF	TGTGCCAGCAGCCAAGGAGACAGGGTTGGGGAGCTGTTTTTT
-	TRBJ2-2	TRBD2	TRBV14	CASSQHAGLAGELFF	TGTGCCAGCAGCCAACACGCGGGACTAGCCGGGGAGCTGTTTTTT
-	TRBJ2-6	-	TRBV2	CASIVLGGANVLTF	TGTGCCAGCATCGTGCTTGGCGGGGCCAACGTCCTGACTTTC
-	TRBJ2-1	TRBD2	TRBV11-3	CASSLMREGNEQFF	TGTGCCAGCAGCTTAATGCGGGAGGGCAATGAGCAGTTCTTC